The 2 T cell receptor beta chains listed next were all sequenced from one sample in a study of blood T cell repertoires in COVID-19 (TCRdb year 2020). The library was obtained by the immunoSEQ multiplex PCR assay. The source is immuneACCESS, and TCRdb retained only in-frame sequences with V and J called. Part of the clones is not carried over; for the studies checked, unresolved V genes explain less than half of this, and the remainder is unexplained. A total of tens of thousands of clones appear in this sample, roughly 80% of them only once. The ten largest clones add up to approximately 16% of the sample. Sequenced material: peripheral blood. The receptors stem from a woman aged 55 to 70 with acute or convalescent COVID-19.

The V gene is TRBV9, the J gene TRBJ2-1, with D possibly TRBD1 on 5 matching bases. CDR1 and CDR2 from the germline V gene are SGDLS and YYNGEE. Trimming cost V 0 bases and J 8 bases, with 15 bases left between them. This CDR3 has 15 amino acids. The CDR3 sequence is CASSVEPGLRDEQFF. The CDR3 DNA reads TGTGCCAGCAGCGTAGAACCAGGGTTACGCGATGAGCAGTTCTTC. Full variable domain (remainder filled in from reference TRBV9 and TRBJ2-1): DSGVTQTPKHLITATGQRVTLRCSPRSGDLSVYWYQQSLDQGLQFLIQYYNGEERAKGNILERFSAQQFPDLHSELNLSSLELGDSALYFCASSVEPGLRDEQFFGPGTRLTVL.

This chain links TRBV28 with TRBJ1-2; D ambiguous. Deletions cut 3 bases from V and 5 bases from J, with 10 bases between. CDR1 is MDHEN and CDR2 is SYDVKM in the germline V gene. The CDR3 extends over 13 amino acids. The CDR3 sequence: CASSLGRPYGYTF. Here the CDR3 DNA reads TGTGCCAGCAGTTTGGGCAGACCGTATGGCTACACCTTC.